One sample yielded the 11 T cell receptor beta chains listed below, sequenced in a study of blood T cell repertoires in COVID-19. Sequencing used immunoSEQ multiplex PCR; TCRdb keeps in-frame clones, though not all of them. The sample holds 150,000 to 200,000 clones, under 85% seen once. The sample consisted of peripheral blood. Receptors originate from a man in his 60s with active or convalescent COVID-19.

The chain is built from TRBV19 and TRBJ2-1, with 8 bases lining up with TRBD2. The CDR3 covers 15 residues. The junction had 10 bases not matched to a gene; V was cut back by 3 bases and J by 9 bases. Germline V lookup: CDR1 LNHDA, CDR2 SQIVND (reference sequence). In DNA, the CDR3 is TGTGCCAGTAGTATCGGGCCGGGAGGGCCGGGTGAGCAGTTCTTC. As protein: CASSIGPGGPGEQFF.

The chain combines TRBV5-1 with TRBJ2-5, with TRBD2 matching over 8 bases. From germline, CDR1 is SGHRS and CDR2 YFSETQ. The CDR3 extends over 16 amino acids. Losses at the gene ends were 8 bases for V and 0 bases for J; bases not matched to a gene: 12. The CDR3 here is CASREGGRWDQETQYF. The CDR3 DNA sequence: TGCGCCAGTCGGGAGGGGGGGCGATGGGACCAAGAGACCCAGTACTTC. Together with reference TRBV5-1 and TRBJ2-5, the CDR3 gives the full variable domain: KAGVTQTPRYLIKTRGQQVTLSCSPISGHRSVSWYQQTPGQGLQFLFEYFSETQRNKGNFPGRFSGRQFSNSRSEMNVSTLELGDSALYLCASREGGRWDQETQYFGPGTRLLVL.

This clone showed up just once. The rearrangement joins TRBV6-5 to TRBJ2-7, with 9 bases that match TRBD1. The CDR3 extends over 14 amino acids. Trimming at V came to 5 bases and at J to 5 bases, leaving 7 bases not matched to a gene. Germline lookup yields CDR1 MNHEY and CDR2 SVGAGI. DNA of the CDR3: TGTGCCAGCAGTCCGGACAGGGGCAGGGACGAGCAGTACTTC. Translation: CASSPDRGRDEQYF.

This clone was observed a single time. The chain combines TRBV29-1 with TRBJ1-4, with D hard to call. V was cut by 4 bases and J by 5 bases, with 11 bases left in between. Germline CDR1 is SQVTM and CDR2 is ANQGSEA. The CDR3 has 13 residues. CDR3 residues: CSVAGSKNEKLFF. CDR3 nucleotides: TGCAGCGTTGCCGGGTCAAAGAATGAAAAACTGTTTTTT.

This clone was seen only a few times. The chain uses TRBV19 and TRBJ2-7; possibly TRBD1 for D (5 bases). Trimming stripped 6 bases from V and 6 bases from J, with 15 bases between. This CDR3 is 13 amino acids long. Germline CDR1 is LNHDA and CDR2 is SQIVND (reference sequence). CDR3 sequence: CASRTRPTGEQYF. The CDR3 DNA is TGTGCCAGTAGGACTCGGCCAACAGGCGAGCAGTACTTC.

This sequence joins TRBV7-3 and TRBJ2-3; 8 bases map to TRBD1. Germline-derived CDR1 and CDR2 are SGHTA and FQGTGA. The CDR3 loop spans 16 amino acids. J was trimmed by 1 base and V by 5 bases; bases with no gene match: 8. The CDR3, as DNA: TGTGCCAGCAGCCCGACCCCGGGACAGGGCACAGATACGCAGTATTTT. It codes for CASSPTPGQGTDTQYF.

V usage is TRBV5-1 and J usage is TRBJ2-3; TRBD1 agrees at 12 bases. Germline-derived CDR1 and CDR2 are SGHRS and YFSETQ. The CDR3 totals 16 residues. Losses at the gene ends were 3 bases for V and 5 bases for J; bases not matched to a gene: 7. The CDR3 loop is CASSSGTGGWVDTQYF. For the CDR3, the DNA is TGCGCCAGCAGCTCCGGGACAGGGGGCTGGGTAGATACGCAGTATTTT.

This rearrangement joins TRBV4-2 to TRBJ2-7; 10 bases match TRBD2. Germline CDR1 is LGHNA and CDR2 is YNFKEQ. V lost 0 bases to trimming and J lost 3 bases; unmatched junction nucleotides: 5. This CDR3 comprises 16 residues. For the CDR3, the DNA is TGTGCCAGCAGCCAAGAAGCGCGGACTAGCGGCTACGAGCAGTACTTC. Translation gives CASSQEARTSGYEQYF.

The rearrangement joins TRBV6-2 or TRBV6-3 to TRBJ1-2, with 12 bases fitting TRBD1. The germline gives CDR1 MNHEY, CDR2 SVGEGT. Trimming took 8 bases from V and 4 from J; bases not matched to a gene: 20. The CDR3 runs 19 residues. The CDR3 DNA is TGTGCCAGCCTTTACTGGGCAGGGGACAGGGGGCTTCGGAGCTATGGCTACACCTTC. It translates to CASLYWAGDRGLRSYGYTF.

This chain uses TRBV6-6 with TRBJ2-1, with D perhaps matching TRBD2 (5 bases). Trimming pared 9 bases from V and 7 bases from J, leaving 16 bases between. The CDR3 consists of 13 residues. CDR1 and CDR2 from the germline V gene are MNHNY and SVGAGI (reference sequence). CDR3 nucleotide sequence: TGTGCCAGTTTGAGAGGGAGTGGTAATGAGCAGTTCTTC. Translating it yields CASLRGSGNEQFF.

This chain joins TRBV30 and TRBJ1-2, with 7 bases matching TRBD1. From germline, CDR1 is GTSNPN and CDR2 SVGIG (reference sequence). V lost 4 bases, J lost 4 bases, and 12 bases stayed unmatched. The CDR3 contains 15 residues. The CDR3 nucleotides are TGTGCCTGGACCAGACTTGGTTGGGACAGCTATGGCTACACCTTC. Its translation: CAWTRLGWDSYGYTF.